This record looks at one T cell receptor (beta chain) sequence and its context. The data were taken from a study of blood T cell repertoires in COVID-19. Sequencing was performed with immunoSEQ multiplex PCR; in TCRdb, only in-frame clones are kept and a portion is missing. The data show approximately 270,000 clones, with 70% to 90% seen just once and 11% held by the top ten. Germline CDR1 SGHKS, CDR2 YYEKEE (reference sequence). The junction had 15 bases not matched to a gene; V was cut back by 2 bases and J by 14 bases. The CDR3 is 15 residues long. The clonotype was recovered from a woman in her seventies with acute or convalescent COVID-19. The sample taken for sequencing was peripheral blood. This chain connects TRBV5-5 to TRBJ1-4, with 7 bases fitting TRBD1. The CDR3 loop is CASSLEGQGGLGLFF. CDR3 DNA sequence: TGTGCCAGCAGCTTAGAAGGGCAGGGGGGTTTGGGGCTGTTTTTT. The entire variable domain, with the rest obtained from reference TRBV5-5 and TRBJ1-4, is as follows: DAGVTQSPTHLIKTRGQQVTLRCSPISGHKSVSWYQQVLGQGPQFIFQYYEKEERGRGNFPDRFSARQFPNYSSELNVNALLLGDSALYLCASSLEGQGGLGLFFGSGTQLSVL.